The clone carrying this T cell receptor (beta chain) was seen ten or more times. Its antigen remains unidentified. The authors amplified TCR beta CDR3 regions, and they did so from RNA transcripts for repertoire sequencing. An initial RT-PCR round employing HTBI primers preceded a second-round multiplex PCR. TCRdb fed the multiplex PCR reads into MiXCR, producing one record per CDR3 protein. The data show approximately 540,000 distinct CDR3 sequences, 39% seen once. The germline gives CDR1 SGHVS, CDR2 FQNEAQ. This CDR3 spans 14 amino acids. Trimming shortened V by 2 bases and J by 5 bases, and 10 bases separated the two germline ends. The sample comes from a study of Graves' ophthalmopathy and Graves' hyperthyroidism. Study-wide findings and caveats: The model achieved under 71% sensitivity and 72.22% specificity for ophthalmopathy progression. Blood also carried most expanded thyroid clonotypes exceeding 0.001 frequency.

The source material was peripheral blood or thyroid tissue (not recorded which). This rearrangement joins TRBV7-8 to TRBJ1-5; weak D call: TRBD1 (5 bases). This sequence was found in an adult man with Graves' hyperthyroidism. CDR3 bases: TGTGCCAGCAGCTTAAGGGGAGGGGATCAGCCCCAGCATTTT. As protein: CASSLRGGDQPQHF.